The T cell receptor beta chain under discussion was sequenced for a study of blood T cell repertoires in COVID-19. Whole-study context: T cells, B-cell-depleted T cells, or PBMCs provided the cDNA or gDNA that served as material.

The CDR3 sequence is 13 residues long. Germline V gives CDR1 MDHEN, CDR2 SYDVKM. J gave up 7 bases and V 5 bases, and 6 bases lay outside the gene matches. Per the study methods: Reference gene primers were amplified, and this amplification served to estimate nucleated cell counts. Profiled with immunoSEQ multiplex PCR; TCRdb holds only in-frame clones, not every one. Clonal size and the V and J genes are those of that table, whereas D and trimming came from the DNA. The sample comprises over 60,000 clones, approximately 85% of which are singletons, and approximately 35% rests with the top ten. The TCR originated in a woman over 75 with active or convalescent COVID-19. Sequencing was carried out using peripheral blood. The V gene is TRBV28, the J gene TRBJ1-1; the match to TRBD1 covers 8 bases. The CDR3 nucleotides read TGTGCCAGCAGTGGACAGGGATTTAGTGAAGCTTTCTTT. Its translation: CASSGQGFSEAFF.